This T cell receptor (beta chain) was documented in a study of cytomegalovirus exposure and HLA in healthy donors. Study as a whole: A preliminary data release comprised 80 million to 95 million unique TCRs obtained from HLA-typed donors.

The PCR was carried out with 60 Vbeta primers and 13 Jbeta primers. This table comes from immunoSEQ multiplex PCR, and its TCRdb copy is limited to in-frame clones, with some not included. Counted here are about 150,000 clones, roughly three quarters occurring once; the ten biggest clones make up less than 8%. Comment on this clone: Its target is not known.

The CDR3 runs to 15 residues. V dropped 6 bases and J dropped 2; count of bases not matched to a gene: 6. Germline V gene sequence: CDR1 SNHLY, CDR2 FYNNEI. Study-wide findings and caveats: By a later analysis, the bulk of CMV-associated TCR beta chains appeared HLA-restricted.

The sample consisted of PBMCs. The chain is built from TRBV2 and TRBJ1-5; 8 nucleotides line up with TRBD1. The receptor was derived from a woman aged 40 to 55 in good health and CMV-seropositive. CDR3: CASRRKGQGNQPQHF. As DNA, the CDR3 is TGTGCCAGCAGGCGCAAGGGACAGGGCAATCAGCCCCAGCATTTT.